The next 28 T cell receptor beta chains were all read from a single sample in a study of identical twins. TCRdb passed the 5' RACE reads through MiXCR, listing each CDR3 protein once. The sample contains approximately 630,000 distinct CDR3 sequences, 7.1% of which appear only once. These data also featured in a second study, about yellow fever vaccine responses in identical twins.

The sequenced sample consisted of PBMCs. These receptors were taken from a woman aged 18-29 years in good health.

This clonotype was found many times. The chain has TRBV24-1 and TRBJ2-3; D is possibly TRBD2 (5 bases). Germline loops: CDR1 KGHDR, CDR2 SFDVKD. V was clipped by 4 bases and J by 0 bases, with 13 bases between them. The CDR3 contains 16 residues. CDR3 nucleotides: TGTGCCACCAGTGACACCGGGGTCCCTAGCACAGATACGCAGTATTTT. Its protein product is CATSDTGVPSTDTQYF.

This clonotype was seen repeatedly, ten times or more. The genes are TRBV12-3 or TRBV12-4 and TRBJ1-1, with D unclear. With 5 bases removed from V and 10 bases from J, the gap between germline ends came to 11 bases. This CDR3 spans 11 amino acids. The CDR3: CASSDRAGAFF. The CDR3 bases are TGTGCCAGCAGTGACCGGGCGGGAGCTTTCTTT.

The chain links TRBV7-9 to TRBJ1-5, with D perhaps TRBD1 (5 bases). V was shortened by 5 bases and J by 5 bases, with 13 bases between the two germline ends. The CDR3 consists of 14 residues. Germline V lookup: CDR1 SEHNR, CDR2 FQNEAQ (reference sequence). The CDR3 loop is CASSARDRDQPQHF. CDR3 sequence (DNA): TGTGCCAGCAGCGCCCGGGACCGAGATCAGCCCCAGCATTTT.

The V and J genes are TRBV12-3 or TRBV12-4 and TRBJ1-1; the D is unclear. The CDR3 totals 10 residues. The ends were cut back, 3 bases at V and 7 bases at J, with 3 bases in the middle. The CDR3 is CASSFREAFF. Here the CDR3 DNA reads TGTGCCAGCAGTTTCCGTGAAGCTTTCTTT.

This clonotype was seen a handful of times. This chain uses TRBV29-1 with TRBJ2-7; D uncertain. This CDR3 spans 12 amino acids. Germline CDR1 and CDR2: SQVTM and ANQGSEA. Deletions cut 5 bases from V and 0 bases from J, with 8 bases between. The CDR3 DNA reads TGCAGCGTTTCTGACATCTCCTACGAGCAGTACTTC. This sequence encodes CSVSDISYEQYF.

The sample holds many counts of this clonotype. This chain uses TRBV12-3 or TRBV12-4 with TRBJ2-4; D might be TRBD2 (6 bases). V was trimmed by 5 bases and J by 12 bases, leaving 23 bases between them. The CDR3 length is 15 residues. CDR3 nucleotides: TGTGCCAGCAGTCCCCGCGGCGCAGTGGCGGGGAATCAGTACTTC. Its protein is CASSPRGAVAGNQYF.

This clonotype was detected many times. The genes are TRBV29-1 and TRBJ1-1; D is unclear. The CDR3 sequence is 12 residues long. Germline CDR1 and CDR2: SQVTM and ANQGSEA. Trimming removed 4 bases from V and 1 base from J, with 7 bases in between. The CDR3 nucleotides read TGCAGCGTTGTGTGGTGGAACACTGAAGCTTTCTTT. Translation gives CSVVWWNTEAFF.

The chain is built from TRBV28 and TRBJ2-6; 8 nucleotides line up with TRBD1. CDR3 length: 16 residues. Per the germline V gene, CDR1 is MDHEN and CDR2 is SYDVKM. V lost 10 bases, J lost 1 base, and 9 bases stayed unmatched. The CDR3 DNA reads as TGTGCCACTGCGACAGGGGTCTTATCTGGGGCCAACGTCCTGACTTTC. It yields the protein CATATGVLSGANVLTF. Together with reference TRBV28 and TRBJ2-6, the CDR3 gives the full variable domain: DVKVTQSSRYLVKRTGEKVFLECVQDMDHENMFWYRQDPGLGLRLIYFSYDVKMKEKGDIPEGYSVSREKKERFSLILESASTNQTSMYLCATATGVLSGANVLTFGAGSRLTVL.

The sample holds many counts of this clonotype. The genes are TRBV7-2 and TRBJ2-1, with TRBD1 matching 10 bases. The CDR3 consists of 15 residues. The V and J ends lost 5 bases and 2 bases, in that order; junction bases with no gene match: 3. CDR1 is SGHTA, CDR2 FQGNSA, per germline. CDR3 sequence: CASSRDRGAYNEQFF. The CDR3 DNA follows: TGTGCCAGCAGCCGGGACAGGGGAGCCTACAATGAGCAGTTCTTC.

The chain combines TRBV5-1 with TRBJ2-7; a weak D match, TRBD1 (5 bases). Trimming left V 2 bases short and J 2 bases short, with 14 bases between. There are 15 residues in the CDR3. Germline V gene lookup returns CDR1 SGHRS and CDR2 YFSETQ. Here the CDR3 reads CASSFIQGTAYEQYF. In nucleotides, the CDR3 is TGCGCCAGCAGCTTTATTCAGGGTACAGCCTACGAGCAGTACTTC.

A few counts support this clonotype. This CDR3 reads CASTGLAYNEQFF. For the CDR3, the DNA is TGTGCCAGCACGGGACTAGCGTACAATGAGCAGTTCTTC. The chain links TRBV10-3 to TRBJ2-1; TRBD2 matches at 10 bases. This CDR3 has 13 amino acids. Germline V gene data show CDR1 as ENHRY and CDR2 as SYGVKD. V was clipped by 10 bases and J by 4 bases; unmatched bases: 4.

This clonotype has ten or more counts. This chain connects TRBV6-5 to TRBJ1-2; the match to TRBD1 covers 11 bases. This CDR3 comprises 16 residues. Trimming took 2 bases from V and 4 from J; bases not matched to a gene: 6. CDR1 is MNHEY, CDR2 SVGAGI, per germline. CDR3 sequence: CASSYLDRGPGYGYTF. In DNA, the CDR3 is TGTGCCAGCAGTTACCTGGACAGGGGGCCGGGCTATGGCTACACCTTC.

This clonotype was observed many times. The chain joins TRBV20-1 to TRBJ1-2; D may be TRBD1 (5 bases). Trimming stripped 3 bases from V and 6 bases from J, with 17 bases between. This CDR3 comprises 14 residues. Germline V CDR1 and CDR2: DFQATT, SNEGSKA (reference sequence). The CDR3 loop is CSASIRGRINGYTF. The CDR3 DNA reads TGCAGTGCTAGCATTCGGGGCAGGATTAATGGCTACACCTTC.

This clonotype has only one observation. CDR3 DNA: TGCGCCAGCAGCTTGGATAGCGGGAGGAGGGAGCAGTACTTC. It yields the protein CASSLDSGRREQYF. The chain uses TRBV5-1 and TRBJ2-7; 10 bases are a match to TRBD2. The J segment lost 7 bases and the V segment lost 0 bases, leaving 4 bases of the junction unmatched. The CDR3 covers 14 residues. Germline V gene sequence: CDR1 SGHRS, CDR2 YFSETQ. The complete variable domain, with remaining parts taken from reference TRBV5-1 and TRBJ2-7, reads KAGVTQTPRYLIKTRGQQVTLSCSPISGHRSVSWYQQTPGQGLQFLFEYFSETQRNKGNFPGRFSGRQFSNSRSEMNVSTLELGDSALYLCASSLDSGRREQYFGPGTRLTVT.

This clonotype was recorded at least ten times. The gene calls are TRBV10-3 and TRBJ2-3; D gene unclear. The V and J ends lost 0 bases and 1 base respectively, with 2 bases between them. Germline lookup yields CDR1 ENHRY and CDR2 SYGVKD. CDR3 length equals 13 residues. For the CDR3, the DNA is TGTGCCATCAGTGAGTCTGGCACAGATACGCAGTATTTT. As protein: CAISESGTDTQYF.

There are a few counts of this clonotype. V usage is TRBV27 and J usage is TRBJ2-5; 9 bases line up with TRBD2. This CDR3 has 16 residues. The germline V gene has CDR1 MNHEY and CDR2 SMNVEV (reference sequence). The V and J ends lost 5 bases and 5 bases, in that order; junction bases with no gene match: 12. The CDR3 sequence is CASSLRGRAPGETQYF. The DNA of the CDR3 is TGTGCCAGCAGTCTGCGCGGGAGGGCCCCGGGGGAGACCCAGTACTTC.

The chain links TRBV12-3 or TRBV12-4 to TRBJ1-1; D is possibly TRBD1 (5 bases). The CDR3 totals 13 residues. V lost 6 bases and J 6 bases, leaving 14 bases between the germline ends. DNA of the CDR3: TGTGCCAGCAGAACCGGGGGGTCACCTGAAGCTTTCTTT. Its protein product is CASRTGGSPEAFF.

This clonotype has more than one count but fewer than ten. V gene TRBV20-1 combines with J gene TRBJ2-4; 9 nucleotides align to TRBD2. The CDR3 is made up of 15 amino acids. V lost 3 bases and J lost 8; bases outside the gene matches: 11. From germline, CDR1 is DFQATT and CDR2 SNEGSKA (reference sequence). The CDR3 loop reads CSASQGSSGKYIQYF. The CDR3 nucleotides read TGCAGTGCTAGCCAGGGGTCTAGCGGGAAGTACATTCAGTACTTC.

This clonotype was seen ten or more times. The chain joins TRBV10-3 to TRBJ2-5; no reliable D call. Germline CDR1 and CDR2: ENHRY and SYGVKD. V dropped 6 bases and J dropped 3 bases, with 8 bases sitting between them. This CDR3 comprises 12 residues. CDR3 protein: CAISNLEETQYF. For the CDR3, the DNA is TGTGCCATCAGCAATCTAGAAGAGACCCAGTACTTC.

This clonotype was seen a few times. Here the CDR3 DNA reads TGTGCCAGCAGTTTAACCCGTGAGCAGTTCTTC. Amino acid sequence: CASSLTREQFF. The rearrangement links TRBV12-3 or TRBV12-4 to TRBJ2-1; D remains unclear. V was trimmed by 2 bases and J by 9 bases, leaving 5 bases between them. CDR3 length: 11 residues.

This clonotype turned up a few times. The V and J genes are TRBV12-3 or TRBV12-4 and TRBJ2-4; the D is unclear. CDR3 size: 17 residues. Trimming removed 0 bases at V and 1 base at J, with 13 bases between. The CDR3 DNA follows: TGTGCCAGCAGTTTAGCGTTTGAACAGTTGGCCAAAAACATTCAGTACTTC. Protein product: CASSLAFEQLAKNIQYF.

This clonotype was counted many times. The rearrangement uses TRBV12-3 or TRBV12-4 and TRBJ2-1, with D possibly TRBD1 on 6 matching bases. This CDR3 spans 16 amino acids. With 5 bases removed from V and 9 bases from J, the gap between germline ends came to 23 bases. CDR3 nucleotides: TGTGCCAGCAGTCCTCTACAGGGAACCCAGAGAATTGAGCAGTTCTTC. Protein product: CASSPLQGTQRIEQFF.

The chain uses TRBV10-2 and TRBJ2-5, with D unresolved. With 2 bases removed from V and 5 bases from J, the gap between germline ends came to 6 bases. There are 12 residues in the CDR3. CDR1 and CDR2 (germline): WSHSY, SAAADI. The CDR3 bases are TGCGCCAGCAGTGAGGTGGGGGAGACCCAGTACTTC. Protein sequence: CASSEVGETQYF.

The CDR3 region is CASQGRGYEQYV. The CDR3 DNA is TGTGCCAGCCAGGGCAGGGGCTACGAGCAGTACGTC. The rearrangement links TRBV6-1 to TRBJ2-7, with D possibly matching TRBD1 (6 bases). Germline V CDR1 and CDR2: MNHNS, SASEGT. Between the trimmed V and J ends, which lost 8 bases and 3 bases, there was a span of 11 bases. CDR3 size: 12 residues.

Details on this clonotype: One end of the junction fails to match germline, which may point to a read error. CDR3 in amino acids: CTSSSRISEQFF. As DNA, the CDR3 is TGTACCAGCAGTTCCCGTATTAGTGAGCAGTTCTTC. This chain joins TRBV12-3 or TRBV12-4 and TRBJ2-1; the D is unclear. This CDR3 comprises 12 residues.

This clonotype was counted many times. The rearrangement uses TRBV7-2 and TRBJ2-1; D call uncertain. The CDR3 length is 11 residues. The ends were cut back, 2 bases at V and 6 bases at J, with 2 bases in the middle. Germline-derived CDR1 and CDR2 are SGHTA and FQGNSA. CDR3 region: CASSLFNEQFF. In DNA form, the CDR3 reads TGTGCCAGCAGCTTATTCAATGAGCAGTTCTTC.

This clonotype was observed at least ten times. The chain joins TRBV12-3 or TRBV12-4 to TRBJ1-1; TRBD1 is a possible D gene (6 bases). The V end lost 10 bases, the J end lost 7 bases, and 16 bases lay between the germline ends. The CDR3 totals 12 residues. The CDR3 nucleotides read TGTGCCACCATCAGGGGCTTCGGTGAAGCTTTCTTT. Translated: CATIRGFGEAFF.

This clonotype showed up many times. The chain has TRBV20-1 and TRBJ1-1, with D maybe TRBD1 (6 bases). Germline V gives CDR1 DFQATT, CDR2 SNEGSKA (reference sequence). The CDR3 has 14 residues. The V end lost 2 bases, the J end lost 1 base, and 11 bases lay between the germline ends. The CDR3: CSARRDRQNTEAFF. The CDR3, as DNA: TGCAGTGCTAGACGCGACAGGCAGAACACTGAAGCTTTCTTT.